These 9 T cell receptor beta chains originate from one sample sequenced in a study of T cell clonotyping in hematopoietic cell transplantation. Clones were sequenced by immunoSEQ multiplex PCR, and TCRdb holds only the in-frame ones, with some missing. The sample lists under 7,500 clones, about 89% seen once, with 8.1% in the top ten. The sequenced sample was peripheral blood mononuclear cells, obtained 100 days after allogeneic stem cell transplant. All receptors derive from a male patient aged 35-50 years who had an allogeneic stem cell transplant from an unrelated donor, so the T cells may come from the graft donor. Some clones in this sample may be carry-over from other donors' samples.

The chain has TRBV7-2 and TRBJ1-5, with no clear D. Trimming removed 5 bases from V and 9 bases from J, with 11 bases in between. The CDR3 spans 12 residues. CDR1 SGHTA and CDR2 FQGNSA come from the germline V gene. CDR3 residues: CASSPLRGPQHF. CDR3 DNA sequence: TGTGCCAGCAGCCCACTCCGGGGGCCCCAGCATTTT.

The chain is built from TRBV6-6 and TRBJ2-7; no reliable D call. The CDR3 is 11 residues long. Per germline, CDR1 MNHNY and CDR2 SVGAGI (reference sequence). V was cut by 5 bases and J by 2 bases, with 4 bases left in between. CDR3 in amino acids: CASSGAYEQYF. The CDR3 DNA reads as TGTGCCAGCAGTGGCGCCTACGAGCAGTACTTC.

This clone was picked up one time. The CDR3 loop is CASSAGFSGYTF. The CDR3 nucleotides read TGTGCCAGCAGCGCAGGGTTCTCGGGCTACACCTTC. The chain couples TRBV5-6 to TRBJ1-2; the D gene is possibly TRBD1 (5 bases). Germline V lookup: CDR1 SGHDT, CDR2 YYEEEE. CDR3 length: 12 residues. Trimming stripped 4 bases from V and 8 bases from J, with 12 bases between.

In its sample, this clone was seen once. The V gene is TRBV5-1, the J gene TRBJ1-2, with TRBD1 as a possible D gene (5 bases). Germline V gene lookup returns CDR1 SGHRS and CDR2 YFSETQ. V was pared by 0 bases and J by 0 bases, with 15 bases between. The CDR3 spans 17 residues. As DNA, the CDR3 is TGCGCCAGCAGCTTGGGTTTAGGGACGACGGCTAACTATGGCTACACCTTC. The encoded protein is CASSLGLGTTANYGYTF.

The V gene is TRBV4-1, the J gene TRBJ1-1, with TRBD1 identical over 9 bases. The CDR3 has 14 residues. CDR1 is MGHRA and CDR2 is YSYEKL in the germline V gene. The ends lost 3 bases at V and 1 base at J; junction bases unmatched: 0. The CDR3: CASSQGQGNTEAFF. The CDR3, as DNA: TGCGCCAGCAGCCAGGGACAGGGGAACACTGAAGCTTTCTTT.

This chain links TRBV6-5 with TRBJ2-2; D not certain. Per germline, CDR1 MNHEY and CDR2 SVGAGI. V lost 9 bases, J lost 5 bases, and 7 bases lay in between. The CDR3 loop spans 11 amino acids. The CDR3 nucleotides are TGTGCCAGACAGCTAACCGGGGAGCTGTTTTTT. Amino acids: CARQLTGELFF.

The V and J genes are TRBV7-2 and TRBJ2-1; D may be TRBD1 or TRBD2 (6 bases each). The length of the CDR3 is 15 residues. CDR1 and CDR2 (germline): SGHTA, FQGNSA. Trimming took off 1 base at V and 4 bases at J, with 11 bases between the two ends. CDR3 in DNA: TGTGCCAGCAGCTTAGGTGGGGGGCAATACAATGAGCAGTTCTTC. This gives the protein CASSLGGGQYNEQFF.

The gene calls are TRBV6-6 and TRBJ1-5; D gene unclear. This CDR3 is 15 amino acids long. V dropped 0 bases and J dropped 4 bases, with 10 bases sitting between them. CDR1 MNHNY and CDR2 SVGAGI come from the germline V gene (reference sequence). The CDR3 here is CASSYSTRLNQPQHF. The CDR3, as DNA: TGTGCCAGCAGTTACTCGACGAGGCTAAATCAGCCCCAGCATTTT.

This sequence joins TRBV19 and TRBJ1-5; tentative D call: TRBD1 (5 bases). This CDR3 contains 17 residues. In germline, CDR1 is LNHDA, CDR2 SQIVND (reference sequence). The V and J ends lost 3 bases and 2 bases respectively, with 17 bases between them. The CDR3 region has the DNA TGTGCCAGTAGTATGCGAACGGGGGTACAAGGCAATCAGCCCCAGCATTTT. Translating gives CASSMRTGVQGNQPQHF.